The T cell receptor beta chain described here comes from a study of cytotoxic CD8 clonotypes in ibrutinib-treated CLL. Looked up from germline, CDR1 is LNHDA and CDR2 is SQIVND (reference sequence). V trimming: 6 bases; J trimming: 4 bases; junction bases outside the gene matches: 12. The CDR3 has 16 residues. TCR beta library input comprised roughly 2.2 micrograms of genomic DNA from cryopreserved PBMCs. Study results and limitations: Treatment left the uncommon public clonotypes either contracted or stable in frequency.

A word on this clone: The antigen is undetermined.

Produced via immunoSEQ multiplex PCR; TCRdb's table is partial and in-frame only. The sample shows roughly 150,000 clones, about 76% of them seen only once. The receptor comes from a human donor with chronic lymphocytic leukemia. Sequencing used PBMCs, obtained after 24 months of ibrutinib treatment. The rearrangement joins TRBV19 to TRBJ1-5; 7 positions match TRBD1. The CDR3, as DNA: TGTGCCAGTAGCAGGGCACCGGGACAGACAAATCAGCCCCAGCATTTT. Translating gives CASSRAPGQTNQPQHF.